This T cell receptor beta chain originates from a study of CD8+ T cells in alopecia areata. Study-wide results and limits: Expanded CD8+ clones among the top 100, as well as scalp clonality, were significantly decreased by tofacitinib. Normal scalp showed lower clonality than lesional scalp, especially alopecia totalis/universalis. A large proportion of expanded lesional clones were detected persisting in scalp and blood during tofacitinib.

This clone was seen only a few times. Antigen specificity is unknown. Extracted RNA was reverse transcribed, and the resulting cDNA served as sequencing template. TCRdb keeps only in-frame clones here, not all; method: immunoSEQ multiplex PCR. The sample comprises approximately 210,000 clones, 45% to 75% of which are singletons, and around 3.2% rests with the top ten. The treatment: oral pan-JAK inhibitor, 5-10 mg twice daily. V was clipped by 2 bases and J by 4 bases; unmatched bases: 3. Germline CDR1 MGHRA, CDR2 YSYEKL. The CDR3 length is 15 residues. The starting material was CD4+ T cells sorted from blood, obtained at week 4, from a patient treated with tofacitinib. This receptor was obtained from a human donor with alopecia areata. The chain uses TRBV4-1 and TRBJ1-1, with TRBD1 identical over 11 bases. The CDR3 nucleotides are TGCGCCAGCAGCCAACCCGGGACAGGGGGCACTGAAGCTTTCTTT. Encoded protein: CASSQPGTGGTEAFF.